This T cell receptor (beta chain) was retrieved from a study of shared clonotypes between healthy human individuals. The V end was cut by 1 base, the J end by 8 bases, with 8 bases between. This CDR3 is built from 11 residues. The germline CDR1 and CDR2 sequences are DFQATT and SNEGSKA (reference sequence). Study results and caveats: It was observed that 4% to 6% of naive CD4 clonotypes were shared across several donors. Lower generation probabilities were found for non-shared clonotypes than for those shared by all four donors.

With respect to this clone: Its specificity is not known.

Naive CD8 cells lacked CD45RO, underwent positive selection for CCR7 and left out terminally differentiated effector memory CD45RA+ cells. Profiled with immunoSEQ multiplex PCR; TCRdb holds only in-frame clones, not every one. The top ten hold roughly 0.12% of the sample, which has hundreds of thousands of clones, 95% to 96% seen once. The chain recombines TRBV20-1 with TRBJ1-2, with D unresolved. The specimen was naive CD8+ T cells sorted from blood. The source is a young woman in good health. Here the CDR3 reads CSARAIWGYTF. Here the CDR3 DNA reads TGCAGTGCTAGAGCGATTTGGGGCTACACCTTC.